This TCR beta chain was found in a study of blood T cell repertoires in COVID-19. This CDR3 has 15 amino acids. Looked up from germline, CDR1 is LNHNV and CDR2 is YYDKDF (reference sequence). V lost 3 bases and J lost 3; bases outside the gene matches: 6. This clone was recorded many times. TCRdb's copy holds only in-frame clones and misses some; the assay was immunoSEQ multiplex PCR. The sample shows 95,000 or so clones, around 87% of them seen only once. The sequence derives from a human donor in a cohort sampled during active COVID-19. V is TRBV15 and J is TRBJ2-7; TRBD1 matches 9 bases. Sequenced: peripheral blood. The CDR3 DNA sequence: TGTGCCACCAGCAGTCCCGGGACAGGGATCTACGAGCAGTACTTC. Its protein product is CATSSPGTGIYEQYF.